This TCR beta chain appears in the sequencing data of a study of control samples from healthy donors and cancer patients. The CDR3 consists of 15 residues. Germline CDR1 GTSNPN, CDR2 SVGIG (reference sequence). The trim removed 1 base at V and 6 bases at J, leaving 10 bases unmatched. Profiling relied on immunoSEQ multiplex PCR, and the TCRdb table lists in-frame clones only, not all of them. In the table there are 120,000 or so clones, about nine tenths of which are singletons. The rearrangement links TRBV30 to TRBJ2-3; 7 bases fit TRBD1. The specimen sequenced was blood. The TCR was taken from a man aged 35 to 55 in good health. In DNA form, the CDR3 reads TGTGCCTGGAGTGACAGGGGCTTAAAGTCCGATACGCAGTATTTT. Translating gives CAWSDRGLKSDTQYF.